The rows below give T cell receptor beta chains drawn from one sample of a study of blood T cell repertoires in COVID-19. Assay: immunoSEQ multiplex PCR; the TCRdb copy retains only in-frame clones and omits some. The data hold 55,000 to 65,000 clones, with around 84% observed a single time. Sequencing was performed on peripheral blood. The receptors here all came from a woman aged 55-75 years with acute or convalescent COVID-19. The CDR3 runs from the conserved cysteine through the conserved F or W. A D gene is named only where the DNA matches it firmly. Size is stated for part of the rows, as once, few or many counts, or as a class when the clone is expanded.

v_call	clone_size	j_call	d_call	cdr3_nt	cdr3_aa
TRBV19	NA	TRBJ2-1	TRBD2	TGTGCCAGTAGTACCCTAGCGGGCAATGAGCAGTTCTTC	CASSTLAGNEQFF
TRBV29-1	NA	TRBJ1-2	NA	TGCAGCGTTGAACTGGCAGGGGAAGGCTACACCTTC	CSVELAGEGYTF
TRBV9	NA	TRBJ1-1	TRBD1	TGTGCCAGCAGCGCACAGGGGGCGAGGACTGAAGCTTTCTTT	CASSAQGARTEAFF
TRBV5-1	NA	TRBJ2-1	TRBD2	TGCGCCAGCAGCTTGTTGTCTAGCGGGGGCTACAATGAGCAGTTCTTC	CASSLLSSGGYNEQFF
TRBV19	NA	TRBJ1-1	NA	TGTGCCAGTAGTATTGGTTCGAGAATGAACACTGAAGCTTTCTTT	CASSIGSRMNTEAFF
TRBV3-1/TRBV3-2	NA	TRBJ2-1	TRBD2	TGTGCCAGCAGCCAAGACGTCGGGGGGGCCGATGAGCAGTTCTTC	CASSQDVGGADEQFF
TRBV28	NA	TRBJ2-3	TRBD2	TGTGCCAGCAGCGGCAGCGGGGGGGCCAGAGATACGCAGTATTTT	CASSGSGGARDTQYF
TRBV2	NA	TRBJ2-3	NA	TGTGCCAGCAGTGGGGACTCCCGCCCAGATACGCAGTATTTT	CASSGDSRPDTQYF
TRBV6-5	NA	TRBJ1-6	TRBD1	TGTGCCAGCAGTTCCCTCTCAGGGGGAAGCAATTCACCCCTCCACTTT	CASSSLSGGSNSPLHF
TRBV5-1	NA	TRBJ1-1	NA	TGCGCCAGCAATGGGGGACAGAACACTGAAGCTTTCTTT	CASNGGQNTEAFF
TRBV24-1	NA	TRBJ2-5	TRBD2	TGTGCCACCAGTCTCGCGGGGGGAGAGACCCAGTACTTC	CATSLAGGETQYF
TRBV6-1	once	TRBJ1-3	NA	TGTGCCAGCAGTGAAATGAGTCCAGGGACTTTTTCTGGAAACACCATATATTTT	CASSEMSPGTFSGNTIYF
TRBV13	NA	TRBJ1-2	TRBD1	TGTGCCAGCAGCCGAGGACAGGGCGCCTATGGCTACACCTTC	CASSRGQGAYGYTF
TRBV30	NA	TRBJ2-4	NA	TGTGCCTGGGAAACAGGGGCCAAAAACATTCAGTACTTC	CAWETGAKNIQYF
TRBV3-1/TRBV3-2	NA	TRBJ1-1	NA	TGTGCCAGCAGCTCTTATGGGGGGGGCGCGGACACTGAAGCTTTCTTT	CASSSYGGGADTEAFF
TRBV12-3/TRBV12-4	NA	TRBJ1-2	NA	TGTGCCAGCAGTTTTAGCAAAAACTATGGCTACACCTTC	CASSFSKNYGYTF
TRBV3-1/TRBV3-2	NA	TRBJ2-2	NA	TGTGCCAGCAGCCAACAGGTCGCGAACACCGGGGAGCTGTTTTTT	CASSQQVANTGELFF
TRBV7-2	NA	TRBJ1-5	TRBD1	TGTGCCAGCAGATCTCCGGGACAGGATATAGGACAGCCCCAGCATTTT	CASRSPGQDIGQPQHF
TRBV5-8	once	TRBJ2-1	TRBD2	TGTGCCAGCAGCTTGGAAGGGACTAGCAGCGGTGAGCAGTTCTTC	CASSLEGTSSGEQFF
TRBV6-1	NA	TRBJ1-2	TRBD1	TGTGCCAGCAGTGAAAGGACAGGGGCTTCAGCTAACTATGGCTACACCTTC	CASSERTGASANYGYTF
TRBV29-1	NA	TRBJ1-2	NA	TGCAGTGTTGAAAAATCGGGACACACTTCCACTGGCTACACCTTC	CSVEKSGHTSTGYTF
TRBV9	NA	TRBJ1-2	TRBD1	TGTGCCAGCAGCAGCGGGACAGGGAAATATGGCTACACCTTC	CASSSGTGKYGYTF
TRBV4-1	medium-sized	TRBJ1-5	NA	TGCGCCAGCAGCCCTGAGGCGGCTGTCGTACCCAATCAGCCCCAGCATTTT	CASSPEAAVVPNQPQHF
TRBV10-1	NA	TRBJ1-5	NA	TGCGCCAGCAGTCGCGTACAGGTGCACAATCAGCCCCAGCATTTT	CASSRVQVHNQPQHF